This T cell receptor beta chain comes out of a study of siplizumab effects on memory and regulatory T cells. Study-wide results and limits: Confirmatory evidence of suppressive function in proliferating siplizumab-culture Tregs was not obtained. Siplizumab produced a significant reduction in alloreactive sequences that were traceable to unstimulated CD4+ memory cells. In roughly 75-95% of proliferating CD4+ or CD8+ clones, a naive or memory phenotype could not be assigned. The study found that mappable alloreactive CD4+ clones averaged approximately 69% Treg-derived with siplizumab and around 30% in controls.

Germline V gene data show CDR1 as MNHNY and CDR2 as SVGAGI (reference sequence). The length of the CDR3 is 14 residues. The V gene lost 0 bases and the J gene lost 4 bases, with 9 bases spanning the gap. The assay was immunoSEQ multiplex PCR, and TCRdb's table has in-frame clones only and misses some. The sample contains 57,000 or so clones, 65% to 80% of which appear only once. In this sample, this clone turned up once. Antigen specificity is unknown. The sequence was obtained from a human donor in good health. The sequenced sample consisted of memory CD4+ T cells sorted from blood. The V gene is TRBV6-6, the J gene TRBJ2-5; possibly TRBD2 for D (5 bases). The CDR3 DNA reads TGTGCCAGCAGTTACTCGGCAGGAGGAGAGACCCAGTACTTC. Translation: CASSYSAGGETQYF.